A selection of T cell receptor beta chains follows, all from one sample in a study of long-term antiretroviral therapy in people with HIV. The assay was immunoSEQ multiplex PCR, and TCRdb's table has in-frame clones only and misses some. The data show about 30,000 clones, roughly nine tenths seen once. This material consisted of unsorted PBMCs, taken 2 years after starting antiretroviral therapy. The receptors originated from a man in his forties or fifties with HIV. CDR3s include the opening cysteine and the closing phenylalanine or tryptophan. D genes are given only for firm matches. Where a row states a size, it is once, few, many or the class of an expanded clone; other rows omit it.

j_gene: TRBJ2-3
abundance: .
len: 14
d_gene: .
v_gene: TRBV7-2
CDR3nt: TGTGCCAGCAGCCGGGGAATGGGTCCCTATACGCAGTATTTT
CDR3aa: CASSRGMGPYTQYF

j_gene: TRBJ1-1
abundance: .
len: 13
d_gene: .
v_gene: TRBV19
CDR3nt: TGTGCCAGTACCCGAGGAATGAACACTGAAGCTTTCTTT
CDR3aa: CASTRGMNTEAFF

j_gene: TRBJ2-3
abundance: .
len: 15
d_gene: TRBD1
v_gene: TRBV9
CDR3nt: TGTGCCAGCAGCGTAGAGGGGGCTCTAGCAAATACGCAGTATTTT
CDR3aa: CASSVEGALANTQYF

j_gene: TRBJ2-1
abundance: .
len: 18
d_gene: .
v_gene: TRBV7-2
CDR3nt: TGTGCCAGCAGCTTATTTAGCGTGGGATTGGAACCTGCGGGTGAGCAGTTCTTC
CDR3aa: CASSLFSVGLEPAGEQFF

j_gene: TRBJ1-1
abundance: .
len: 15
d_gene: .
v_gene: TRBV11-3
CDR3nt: TGTGCCAGCAGCCCCTGGGACCAAATGAACACTGAAGCTTTCTTT
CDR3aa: CASSPWDQMNTEAFF

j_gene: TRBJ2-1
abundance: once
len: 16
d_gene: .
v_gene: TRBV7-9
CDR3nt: TGTGCCAGCAGCGTCAAGAGGTCCAGCTCCTACAATGAGCAGTTCTTC
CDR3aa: CASSVKRSSSYNEQFF

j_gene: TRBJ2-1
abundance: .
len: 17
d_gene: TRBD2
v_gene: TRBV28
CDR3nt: TGTGCCAGCAGTTCGCCGACTAGCGGGGACTCCTACAATGAGCAGTTCTTC
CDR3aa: CASSSPTSGDSYNEQFF

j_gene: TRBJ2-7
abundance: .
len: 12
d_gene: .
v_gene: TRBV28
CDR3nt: TGTGCCAGCAGTTTATCTCTACGCGAGCAGTACTTC
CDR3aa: CASSLSLREQYF

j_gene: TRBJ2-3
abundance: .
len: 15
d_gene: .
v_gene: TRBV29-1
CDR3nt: TGCAGCGCCAGGACAGACATGAGTCTCACAGATACGCAGTATTTT
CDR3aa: CSARTDMSLTDTQYF

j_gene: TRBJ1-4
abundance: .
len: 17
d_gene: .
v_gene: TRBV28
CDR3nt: TGTGCCAGCAGCCCCCAAGGGGTGGGGGTGTATGATGAAAAACTGTTTTTT
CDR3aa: CASSPQGVGVYDEKLFF

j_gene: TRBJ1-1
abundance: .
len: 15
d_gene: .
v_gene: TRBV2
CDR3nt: TGTGCCAGCAGTGAAGCGCTTCGAGTGAACACTGAAGCTTTCTTT
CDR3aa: CASSEALRVNTEAFF

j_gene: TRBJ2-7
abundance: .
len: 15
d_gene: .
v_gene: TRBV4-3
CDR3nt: TGCGCCAGCAGCCAAGTGGGCAGGGGCTCGAACGAGCAGTACTTC
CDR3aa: CASSQVGRGSNEQYF